These T cell receptor beta chains were read from a single sample in a study of cytomegalovirus exposure and HLA in healthy donors. The protocol was immunoSEQ multiplex PCR, while the TCRdb copy is restricted to in-frame clones and leaves out a portion. Here the sample spans roughly 190,000 clones, about 62% being singletons. What was sequenced was PBMCs. These receptor sequences come from a man aged 40-50 years in good health and CMV-seronegative. Both conserved end residues are part of each CDR3. A D gene is named only where the DNA matches it firmly. Expanded clones are given a class, and other clones once, few, many or no size at all.

V gene	D gene	J gene	clone size	CDR3 protein	CDR3 DNA
TRBV7-2	TRBD2	TRBJ2-1	NA	CASIRGSSGDYNEQFF	TGTGCCAGCATCCGGGGGAGTAGCGGGGATTACAATGAGCAGTTCTTC
TRBV11-1	TRBD2	TRBJ2-7	few	CASSRLLADEQYF	TGTGCCAGCAGCCGATTACTAGCGGACGAGCAGTACTTC
TRBV27	TRBD1	TRBJ1-5	few	CASSYDRERPQHF	TGTGCCAGCAGTTACGACAGGGAGCGGCCCCAGCATTTT
TRBV29-1	TRBD2	TRBJ2-5	NA	CSVRSGGRETQYF	TGCAGCGTTCGTAGCGGGGGCCGGGAGACCCAGTACTTC
TRBV29-1	TRBD2	TRBJ2-1	NA	CSVEGGGAYNEQFF	TGCAGCGTTGAAGGGGGGGGAGCCTACAATGAGCAGTTCTTC
TRBV5-1	NA	TRBJ2-5	NA	CASSLEQGPGETQYF	TGCGCCAGCAGCTTGGAGCAGGGGCCAGGGGAGACCCAGTACTTC
TRBV19	TRBD1	TRBJ1-5	few	CASSIRGLRSNQPQHF	TGTGCCAGTAGTATCAGGGGGTTGAGGAGCAATCAGCCCCAGCATTTT
TRBV6-1	NA	TRBJ1-1	NA	CASSEVSAGNTEAFF	TGTGCCAGCAGTGAAGTATCGGCAGGGAACACTGAAGCTTTCTTT
TRBV5-1	TRBD2	TRBJ2-3	few	CASSPPAAGAGTDTQYF	TGCGCCAGCAGCCCGCCCGCGGCGGGAGCGGGCACAGATACGCAGTATTTT
TRBV6-6	TRBD1	TRBJ1-4	NA	CASRGTARGEKLFF	TGTGCCAGCAGGGGGACAGCCCGAGGGGAAAAACTGTTTTTT
TRBV5-4	TRBD2	TRBJ2-2	NA	CASSWTSGISGELFF	TGTGCCAGCAGCTGGACTAGCGGGATTTCCGGGGAGCTGTTTTTT
TRBV19	NA	TRBJ2-2	NA	CASSIDGAAGELFF	TGTGCCAGTAGTATCGATGGGGCAGCCGGGGAGCTGTTTTTT
TRBV7-9	TRBD2	TRBJ2-7	few	CSSSTRTAGEEQYF	TGTTCCAGCAGCACCCGGACAGCGGGAGAGGAGCAGTACTTC
TRBV18	NA	TRBJ1-1	NA	CASSPPGVGSLTEAFF	TGTGCCAGCTCACCACCCGGGGTCGGTTCTCTCACTGAAGCTTTCTTT
TRBV29-1	TRBD1	TRBJ2-2	few	CSGGTVADTGELFF	TGCAGCGGAGGGACAGTCGCCGACACCGGGGAGCTGTTTTTT
TRBV6-1	NA	TRBJ2-1	few	CASRQGSYNEQFF	TGTGCCAGCAGGCAGGGGTCTTACAATGAGCAGTTCTTC
TRBV7-8	NA	TRBJ2-1	NA	CASSPEQRSYNEQFF	TGTGCCAGCAGCCCAGAGCAGCGGTCCTACAATGAGCAGTTCTTC
TRBV5-5	NA	TRBJ2-7	NA	CASSSWGQGGDSLYEQYF	TGTGCCAGCAGCTCTTGGGGACAAGGGGGAGATAGTTTGTACGAGCAATACTTC
TRBV6-1	TRBD1	TRBJ1-1	NA	CASTPGQLNTEAFF	TGTGCCAGCACCCCGGGACAGCTGAACACTGAAGCTTTCTTT
TRBV7-8	TRBD1	TRBJ2-1	NA	CASSTRTGGAESLFF	TGTGCCAGCAGCACCCGGACAGGGGGCGCGGAGAGTCTGTTCTTC
TRBV18	NA	TRBJ2-7	NA	CASLLENEQYF	TGTGCCAGCTTACTAGAAAACGAGCAGTACTTC
TRBV9	NA	TRBJ2-1	NA	CAKTTSSYNEQFF	TGTGCCAAAACGACTAGCTCCTACAATGAGCAGTTCTTC
TRBV6-1	TRBD1	TRBJ1-1	NA	CASLWGQEAFF	TGTGCCAGCCTATGGGGACAGGAAGCTTTCTTT
TRBV29-1	TRBD1	TRBJ2-1	NA	CSVRDRVMDEQFF	TGCAGCGTGCGGGACAGGGTGATGGATGAGCAGTTCTTC
TRBV18	TRBD1	TRBJ1-1	NA	CASSPKTGLSTEAFF	TGTGCCAGCTCACCTAAGACAGGGTTATCGACTGAAGCTTTCTTT
TRBV7-3	TRBD1	TRBJ2-3	once	CASSPRQGGVGDTQYF	TGTGCCAGCAGCCCGCGACAGGGGGGAGTGGGAGATACGCAGTATTTT
TRBV7-8	TRBD2	TRBJ2-1	NA	CASSLDSGKYNEQFF	TGTGCCAGCAGCTTAGATAGCGGGAAGTACAATGAGCAGTTCTTC
TRBV19	NA	TRBJ1-1	once	CASSPWTENTEAFF	TGTGCCAGTAGTCCGTGGACAGAGAACACTGAAGCTTTCTTT
TRBV29-1	NA	TRBJ1-1	NA	CSVEMRTGTNTEAFF	TGCAGCGTTGAAATGAGAACAGGGACGAACACTGAAGCTTTCTTT
TRBV7-2	TRBD1	TRBJ2-5	NA	CASSLAGQGRETQYF	TGTGCCAGCAGCTTAGCGGGACAGGGTAGGGAGACCCAGTACTTC
TRBV15	NA	TRBJ2-5	NA	CATRPGGGCYF	TGTGCCACCAGGCCTGGAGGGGGCTGCTACTTC
TRBV30	TRBD2	TRBJ2-3	NA	CAWRRPGGDTQYF	TGTGCCTGGAGACGCCCCGGGGGGGATACGCAGTATTTT
TRBV6-5	NA	TRBJ2-2	few	CASRSANTGELFF	TGTGCCAGCAGGAGCGCGAACACCGGGGAGCTGTTTTTT
TRBV1	NA	TRBJ1-1	once	CTSSPQQDRGYEKYATEAFF	TGCACCAGCAGCCCGCAACAGGACAGGGGCTACGAGAAGTATGCCACTGAAGCTTTCTTT
TRBV5-4	TRBD2	TRBJ2-3	NA	CASSSGYSGGVTDTQYF	TGTGCCAGCAGCTCGGGATATAGCGGGGGGGTGACAGATACGCAGTATTTT
TRBV6-1	NA	TRBJ1-5	few	CASVIGNQPQHF	TGTGCCAGCGTAATTGGCAATCAGCCCCAGCATTTT
TRBV5-8	TRBD1	TRBJ1-2	few	CASSLDRAEFGYTF	TGTGCCAGCAGCTTAGACAGGGCGGAATTTGGCTACACCTTC
TRBV15	TRBD1	TRBJ1-2	NA	CATSRDRVSYGYTF	TGTGCCACCAGCAGGGACAGGGTTAGCTATGGCTACACCTTC
TRBV4-3	NA	TRBJ2-7	once	CASSQDRDNSYEQYF	TGCGCCAGCAGCCAAGATCGGGACAACTCCTACGAGCAGTACTTC
TRBV6-6	NA	TRBJ2-5	NA	CASSYLSGGEETQYF	TGTGCCAGCAGTTACTTATCGGGGGGCGAAGAGACCCAGTACTTC
TRBV23-1	TRBD1	TRBJ2-7	NA	CASSQQDRGPPYEQYF	TGCGCCAGCAGTCAGCAGGACAGGGGTCCTCCCTACGAGCAGTACTTC
TRBV7-2	TRBD2	TRBJ2-7	NA	CASSLSPSGVREQYF	TGTGCCAGCAGCTTAAGCCCTAGCGGGGTGCGCGAGCAGTACTTC
TRBV18	NA	TRBJ1-4	NA	CASSPTVASGQLNSGNEKLFF	TGTGCCAGCTCACCCACCGTCGCTTCGGGACAACTCAACTCTGGCAATGAAAAACTGTTTTTT
TRBV14	NA	TRBJ2-6	NA	CASRLSGNGANVLTF	TGTGCCAGCAGACTCTCCGGGAATGGGGCCAACGTCCTGACTTTC